These 18 T cell receptor beta chains originate from one sample sequenced in a study of CD8 T cells in Susac syndrome. Random hexamers were used to reverse transcribe roughly 0.5 to 1 ug of RNA. In TCRdb, the immunoSEQ multiplex PCR reads were re-called with MiXCR into one record per CDR3 protein. The sample holds some 140,000 distinct CDR3 sequences; about 93% are singletons and the top ten take about 0.23%. Sample: CD8+ T cells from PBMCs. Every receptor here comes from a human donor with multiple sclerosis.

This clonotype has just one count. The gene calls are TRBV5-6 and TRBJ1-1, with unresolved D. V lost 4 bases to trimming and J lost 0 bases, with 16 bases between them. Germline CDR1 reads SGHDT; CDR2 reads YYEEEE. The length of the CDR3 is 16 residues. CDR3 residues: CASSTTLQFLNTEAFF. The CDR3 nucleotides read TGTGCCAGCAGCACGACCCTTCAATTTTTGAACACTGAAGCTTTCTTT.

J is TRBJ2-2 and V is TRBV5-6; D not resolved. Germline lookup yields CDR1 SGHDT and CDR2 YYEEEE. The CDR3 contains 17 residues. V was cut by 2 bases and J by 1 base, with 15 bases left in between. The CDR3 region has the DNA TGTGCCAGCAGCTTAATAATCTCCGTCCAGAACACCGGGGAGCTGTTTTTT. As protein: CASSLIISVQNTGELFF. The whole variable domain, filled in from reference TRBV5-6 and TRBJ2-2, reads DAGVTQSPTHLIKTRGQQVTLRCSPKSGHDTVSWYQQALGQGPQFIFQYYEEEERQRGNFPDRFSGHQFPNYSSELNVNALLLGDSALYLCASSLIISVQNTGELFFGEGSRLTVL.

The V gene is TRBV9, the J gene TRBJ1-2; TRBD1 matches 8 bases. V lost 4 bases, J lost 8 bases, and 16 bases stayed unmatched. Germline V CDR1 and CDR2: SGDLS, YYNGEE. This CDR3 spans 16 amino acids. DNA for the CDR3: TGTGCCAGCAGCATCGGACAGGGAGGCGAGAGTAGAGGCTACACCTTC. Amino acids: CASSIGQGGESRGYTF. The full variable domain, in which reference TRBV9 and TRBJ1-2 provide the parts outside the CDR3, is DSGVTQTPKHLITATGQRVTLRCSPRSGDLSVYWYQQSLDQGLQFLIQYYNGEERAKGNILERFSAQQFPDLHSELNLSSLELGDSALYFCASSIGQGGESRGYTFGSGTRLTVV.

The chain carries TRBV7-9 and TRBJ2-1; 7 bases fit TRBD2. Trimming cost V 1 base and J 6 bases; bases outside gene matches: 6. This CDR3 region has 15 residues. CDR1 SEHNR and CDR2 FQNEAQ come from the germline V gene (reference sequence). The CDR3 sequence is CASSLEAGESNEQFF. CDR3 nucleotides: TGTGCCAGCAGCTTAGAGGCGGGAGAGTCCAATGAGCAGTTCTTC.

This clonotype was detected only once. The V and J genes are TRBV14 and TRBJ2-1, with no clear D. Trimming removed 5 bases from V and 9 bases from J, with 20 bases in between. Germline V gene sequence: CDR1 SGHDN, CDR2 FVKESK. This CDR3 comprises 15 residues. This CDR3 is CASSTEPRSLSEQFF. The CDR3 nucleotides are TGTGCCAGCAGCACCGAACCCCGTAGTTTGAGTGAGCAGTTCTTC.

V gene TRBV20-1 combines with J gene TRBJ1-1; 8 bases align to TRBD1. Germline V gives CDR1 DFQATT, CDR2 SNEGSKA (reference sequence). With V trimmed by 3 bases and J by 5 bases, 14 bases remained unmatched. This CDR3 comprises 16 residues. Written as DNA, the CDR3 is TGCAGTGCTAGGAGGAGACAGGGGAGGGGTGGGACTGAAGCTTTCTTT. This encodes CSARRRQGRGGTEAFF.

CDR3 DNA: TGTGCCAGCAGTTTAGCAGGGGCCTCCGGTAATGAGCAGTTCTTC. Translated: CASSLAGASGNEQFF. The V and J genes are TRBV28 and TRBJ2-1; weak D call: TRBD1 (6 bases). There are 15 residues in the CDR3. Germline-derived CDR1 and CDR2 are MDHEN and SYDVKM. V was clipped by 2 bases and J by 7 bases, with 15 bases between them.

The rearrangement links TRBV23-1 to TRBJ2-1, with no clear D. TRBV23-1 is noted as an ORF with a role that remains uncertain. With 6 bases removed from V and 5 bases from J, the gap between germline ends came to 11 bases. The CDR3 has 13 residues. The CDR3 coding sequence is TGCGCCAGCAGCCTGGACCAACACAATGAGCAGTTCTTC. It specifies CASSLDQHNEQFF.

The chain combines TRBV9 with TRBJ1-1, with D unclear. From germline, CDR1 is SGDLS and CDR2 YYNGEE. This CDR3 is built from 13 residues. Trimming stripped 4 bases from V and 3 bases from J, with 10 bases between. CDR3 DNA: TGTGCCAGCAGCCCTTGGCCGGACACTGAAGCTTTCTTT. Its translation is CASSPWPDTEAFF.

DNA of the CDR3: TGTGCCAGCAGTTACTCGACCGCTAACTATGGCTACACCTTC. Its protein is CASSYSTANYGYTF. V gene TRBV6-6 combines with J gene TRBJ1-2, with D uncertain. V lost 0 bases, J lost 0 bases, and 5 bases lay in between. In germline, CDR1 is MNHNY, CDR2 SVGAGI (reference sequence). There are 14 residues in the CDR3.

V and J are TRBV10-3 and TRBJ2-2; 11 bases align to TRBD2. The V gene's germline CDR1 is ENHRY and CDR2 SYGVKD. V lost 0 bases and J lost 5; bases outside the gene matches: 8. The CDR3 runs to 18 residues. This CDR3 reads CAISESPASGRFTGELFF. CDR3 DNA sequence: TGTGCCATCAGTGAGTCACCCGCTAGCGGGAGGTTTACCGGGGAGCTGTTTTTT.

V and J are TRBV4-3 and TRBJ2-3; 11 nucleotides line up with TRBD2. V dropped 4 bases and J dropped 2; count of bases not matched to a gene: 5. CDR3 size: 16 residues. Germline V lookup: CDR1 LGHNA, CDR2 YSLEER. For the CDR3, the DNA is TGCGCCAGCAGCCTATTAGCGGGAGGGGACACAGATACGCAGTATTTT. Translating it yields CASSLLAGGDTDTQYF.

As concerns this clonotype: Mismatch with germline at one junction end may stem from a read error. CDR3 coding DNA: TGTGCCAGCAGCCAAGATCTCTACAGGAGTAGCTACATCTTC. This translates into CASSQDLYRSSYIF. V usage is TRBV3-1 and J usage is TRBJ1-2; D is perhaps TRBD1 (5 bases). The CDR3 loop spans 14 amino acids. Per germline, CDR1 LGHDT and CDR2 YNNKEL (reference sequence). The whole variable domain, remainder taken from reference TRBV3-1 and TRBJ1-2, is DTAVSQTPKYLVTQMGNDKSIKCEQNLGHDTMYWYKQDSKKFLKIMFSYNNKELIINETVPNRFSPKSPDKAHLNLHINSLELGDSAVYFCASSQDLYRSSYIFGSGTRLTVV.

The gene calls are TRBV7-6 and TRBJ2-3, with a tentative D call TRBD2 (6 bases). Looked up from germline, CDR1 is SGHVS and CDR2 is FNYEAQ. The CDR3 consists of 15 residues. The V end lost 1 base, the J end lost 6 bases, and 14 bases lay between the germline ends. The CDR3 region is CASSLGGGRADTQYF. The CDR3 bases are TGTGCCAGCAGCTTAGGGGGAGGCAGGGCGGATACGCAGTATTTT.

CDR3 bases: TGTGCCAGCAGCCACACACCGAACGCCTATCCCTATGGCTACACCTTC. Translating it yields CASSHTPNAYPYGYTF. This chain links TRBV11-2 with TRBJ1-2, with D uncertain. The CDR3 runs to 16 residues. The germline V and J ends were trimmed by 5 bases and 4 bases, with 20 bases remaining between them. Germline lookup yields CDR1 SGHAT and CDR2 FQNNGV.

The chain recombines TRBV29-1 with TRBJ1-4; D call uncertain. Germline CDR1 SQVTM, CDR2 ANQGSEA. Trimming pared 5 bases from V and 8 bases from J, leaving 9 bases between. The CDR3 runs to 11 residues. CDR3 DNA sequence: TGCAGCGTTTTGAGGCAGGAAAAACTGTTTTTT. This gives the protein CSVLRQEKLFF.

The genes are TRBV5-1 and TRBJ2-7, with D possibly matching TRBD1 (6 bases). Trimming cost V 6 bases and J 0 bases, with 13 bases left between them. The CDR3 runs 14 residues. Germline V lookup: CDR1 SGHRS, CDR2 YFSETQ. In DNA form, the CDR3 reads TGCGCCAGCATTTCCTCGGACAGCTCCTACGAGCAGTACTTC. This translates into CASISSDSSYEQYF.

This chain connects TRBV24-1 to TRBJ1-2; 8 positions match TRBD1. The germline CDR1 and CDR2 sequences are KGHDR and SFDVKD. J lost 0 bases, V lost 5 bases, and 10 bases had no gene match. CDR3 length: 17 residues. CDR3 coding DNA: TGTGCCACCAGTGGAAGAGGGACAGGCGGCTCTAACTATGGCTACACCTTC. This gives the protein CATSGRGTGGSNYGYTF.